In its sample, the clone carrying this T cell receptor (beta chain) was seen many times. No antigen is known for it. Beta-chain TCR CDR3 regions were amplified from RNA transcripts. RT-PCR with HTBI primers came first, then second-round multiplex PCR. TCRdb re-analysed the multiplex PCR reads in MiXCR, keeping a single row per CDR3 protein. This table has about 370,000 distinct CDR3 sequences, 17% appearing once. The data belong to a study of Graves' ophthalmopathy and Graves' hyperthyroidism. For the study at large: The collection of peripheral blood took place at initial diagnosis, before any treatment. Study results and caveats: Blood was where most expanded thyroid clonotypes above 0.001 frequency also turned up.

Hyperthyroidism patients, aged 18 to 65, were newly diagnosed, under 2 months' duration. The clonotype was recovered from an adult woman with stable Graves' hyperthyroidism. The sequencing sample was made of peripheral blood.

Here the CDR3 reads CASSPFLGNQPQHF. In nucleotides, the CDR3 is TGTGCCAGCAGCCCTTTTTTGGGTAATCAGCCCCAGCATTTT. This chain joins TRBV27 and TRBJ1-5, with unresolved D. In germline, CDR1 is MNHEY, CDR2 SMNVEV (reference sequence). The CDR3 is made up of 14 amino acids. Trimming took 6 bases from V and 4 from J, leaving 13 bases between them.